Each of the 3 T cell receptor beta chains below was sequenced from the same sample in a study of blood T cells in healthy people across ages (dated by TCRdb to 2014 to 2015). Library method: 5' RACE. TCRdb names Illumina HiSeq 2500 as the instrument used. A second PCR of roughly 7 to 11 cycles was performed with a sample-barcoded 5' primer and a J-beta primer mix. TCRdb applied fastp at Q25 and MiXCR to the public reads, then kept only in-frame beta chains. For every CDR3 protein sequence, its rows merge into one entry that carries the most common genes and DNA. The sample contains about a million distinct CDR3 sequences, approximately 38% of them found a single time. The ten largest clones add up to roughly 14% of the sample. Sequencing was performed on blood. These receptors all stem from a man younger than 35 in good health.

The chain is built from TRBV4-3 and TRBJ2-1, with TRBD2 matching over 9 bases. Germline V gene data show CDR1 as LGHNA and CDR2 as YSLEER. Trimming took 4 bases from V and 8 from J; bases not matched to a gene: 15. The CDR3 runs 17 residues. The CDR3 bases are TGCGCCAGCAGCCCTTTCGGGGTTAGCGGGGGTGGTGATGAGCAGTTCTTC. This encodes CASSPFGVSGGGDEQFF.

The J gene is TRBJ2-1, the V gene TRBV7-2; 8 nucleotides align to TRBD2. V shed 5 bases and J 4 bases; nucleotides not matched to a gene: 13. Germline lookup yields CDR1 SGHTA and CDR2 FQGNSA. There are 17 residues in the CDR3. Written as DNA, the CDR3 is TGTGCCAGCAGCGCGAGACTAGCGATATCCTTTTACAATGAGCAGTTCTTC. This encodes CASSARLAISFYNEQFF.

This chain joins TRBV7-2 and TRBJ1-2, with D unresolved. The germline gives CDR1 SGHTA, CDR2 FQGNSA. With 2 bases removed from V and 7 bases from J, the gap between germline ends came to 8 bases. The CDR3 has 12 residues. CDR3 sequence (DNA): TGTGCCAGCAGCTTACTAGGCTGTGGCTACACCTTC. Protein: CASSLLGCGYTF.